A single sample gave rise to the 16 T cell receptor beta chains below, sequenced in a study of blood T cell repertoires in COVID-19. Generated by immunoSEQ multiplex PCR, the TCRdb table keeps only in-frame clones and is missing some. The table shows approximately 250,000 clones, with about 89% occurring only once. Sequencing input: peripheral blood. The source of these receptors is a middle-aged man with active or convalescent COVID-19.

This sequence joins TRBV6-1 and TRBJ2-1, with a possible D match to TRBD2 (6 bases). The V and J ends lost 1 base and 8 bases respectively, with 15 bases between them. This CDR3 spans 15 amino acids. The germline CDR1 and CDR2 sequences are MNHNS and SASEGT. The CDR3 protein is CASSEVPGGWDEQFF. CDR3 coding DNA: TGTGCCAGCAGTGAAGTGCCCGGGGGATGGGATGAGCAGTTCTTC.

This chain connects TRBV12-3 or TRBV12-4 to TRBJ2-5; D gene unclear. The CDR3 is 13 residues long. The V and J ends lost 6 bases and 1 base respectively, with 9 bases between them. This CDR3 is CASSPAAQETQYF. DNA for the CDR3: TGTGCCAGCAGCCCCGCGGCCCAAGAGACCCAGTACTTC.

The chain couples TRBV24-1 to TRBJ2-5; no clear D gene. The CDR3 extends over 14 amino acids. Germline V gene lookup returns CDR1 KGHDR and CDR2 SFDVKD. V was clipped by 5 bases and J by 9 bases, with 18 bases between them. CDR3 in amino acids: CATSVRLSPVPQYF. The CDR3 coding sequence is TGTGCCACCAGTGTGCGGCTGAGCCCCGTGCCCCAGTACTTC.

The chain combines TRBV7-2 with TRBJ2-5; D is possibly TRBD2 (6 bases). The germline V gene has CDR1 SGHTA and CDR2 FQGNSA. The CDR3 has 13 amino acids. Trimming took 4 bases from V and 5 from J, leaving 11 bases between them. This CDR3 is CASSYLGGETQYF. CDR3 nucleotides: TGTGCCAGCAGCTACCTTGGGGGGGAGACCCAGTACTTC.

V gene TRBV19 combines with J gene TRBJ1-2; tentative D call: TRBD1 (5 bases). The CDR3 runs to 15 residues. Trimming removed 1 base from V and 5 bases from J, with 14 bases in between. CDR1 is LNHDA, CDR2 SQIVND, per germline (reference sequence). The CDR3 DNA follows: TGTGCCAGTAGTATAGCGGGGGGGGAGTCGTATGGCTACACCTTC. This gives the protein CASSIAGGESYGYTF. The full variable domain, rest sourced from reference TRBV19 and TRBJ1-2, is DGGITQSPKYLFRKEGQNVTLSCEQNLNHDAMYWYRQDPGQGLRLIYYSQIVNDFQKGDIAEGYSVSREKKESFPLTVTSAQKNPTAFYLCASSIAGGESYGYTFGSGTRLTVV.

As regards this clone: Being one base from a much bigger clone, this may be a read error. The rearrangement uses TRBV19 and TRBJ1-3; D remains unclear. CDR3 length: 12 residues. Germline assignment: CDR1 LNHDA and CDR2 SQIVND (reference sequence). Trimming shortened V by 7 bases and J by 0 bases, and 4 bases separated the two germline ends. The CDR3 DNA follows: TGTGCCAGTACAGACTCTGGAAACACCATATATTTT. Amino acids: CASTDSGNTIYF.

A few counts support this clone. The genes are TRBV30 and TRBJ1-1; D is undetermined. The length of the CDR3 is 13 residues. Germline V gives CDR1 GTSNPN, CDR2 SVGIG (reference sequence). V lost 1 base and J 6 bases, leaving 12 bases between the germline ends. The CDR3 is CAWSAGRGAEAFF. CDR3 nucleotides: TGTGCCTGGAGTGCGGGGAGAGGCGCTGAAGCTTTCTTT. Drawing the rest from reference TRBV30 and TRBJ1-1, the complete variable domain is SQTIHQWPATLVQPVGSPLSLECTVEGTSNPNLYWYRQAAGRGLQLLFYSVGIGQISSEVPQNLSASRPQDRQFILSSKKLLLSDSGFYLCAWSAGRGAEAFFGQGTRLTVV.

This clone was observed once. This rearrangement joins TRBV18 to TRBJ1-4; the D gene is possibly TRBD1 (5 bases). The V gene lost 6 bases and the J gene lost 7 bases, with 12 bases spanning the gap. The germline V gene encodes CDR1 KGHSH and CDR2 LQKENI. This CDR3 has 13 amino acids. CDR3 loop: CASSPGAGEKLFF. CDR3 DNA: TGTGCCAGCTCCCCTGGGGCTGGTGAAAAACTGTTTTTT.

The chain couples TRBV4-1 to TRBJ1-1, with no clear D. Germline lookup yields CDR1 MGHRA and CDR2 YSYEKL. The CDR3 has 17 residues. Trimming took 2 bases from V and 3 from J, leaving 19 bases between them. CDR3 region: CASSQPSRRRRDTEAFF. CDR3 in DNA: TGCGCCAGCAGCCAACCTTCGAGGAGGCGTAGGGACACTGAAGCTTTCTTT.

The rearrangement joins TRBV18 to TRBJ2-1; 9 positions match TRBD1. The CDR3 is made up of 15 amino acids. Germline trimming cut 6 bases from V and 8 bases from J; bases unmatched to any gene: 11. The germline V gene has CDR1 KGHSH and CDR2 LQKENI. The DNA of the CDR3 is TGTGCCAGCTCGCCTACCGGGACAGGGAAGGATGAGCAGTTCTTC. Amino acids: CASSPTGTGKDEQFF.

The CDR3 spells CSVEDRDLNTGELFF. The CDR3 DNA sequence: TGCAGCGTTGAGGACCGGGACTTGAACACCGGGGAGCTGTTTTTT. V gene TRBV29-1 combines with J gene TRBJ2-2, with D perhaps TRBD2 (6 bases). The V end was cut by 3 bases, the J end by 1 base, with 12 bases between. The CDR3 length is 15 residues. Germline CDR1 and CDR2: SQVTM and ANQGSEA.

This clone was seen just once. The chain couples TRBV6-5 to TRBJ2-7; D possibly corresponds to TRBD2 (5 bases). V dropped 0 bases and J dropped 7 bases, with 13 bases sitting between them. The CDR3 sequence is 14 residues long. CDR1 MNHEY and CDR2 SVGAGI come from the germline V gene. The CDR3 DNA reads TGTGCCAGCAGTTACTCTTTCCCCTCGGGGGAGCAGTACTTC. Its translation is CASSYSFPSGEQYF.

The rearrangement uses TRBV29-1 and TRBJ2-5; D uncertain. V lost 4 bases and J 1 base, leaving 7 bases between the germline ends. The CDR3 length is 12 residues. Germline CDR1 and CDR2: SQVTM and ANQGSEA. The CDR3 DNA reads TGCAGCGTTGGGGCCGGCCAAGAGACCCAGTACTTC. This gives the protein CSVGAGQETQYF.

Written as DNA, the CDR3 is TGCGCCAGCAGCGCGGACAGGGGTTACGAGCAGTACTTC. Translating it yields CASSADRGYEQYF. The V gene is TRBV5-1, the J gene TRBJ2-7, with 9 bases lining up with TRBD1. The V gene end was trimmed by 4 bases and the J gene end by 4 bases; junction bases not matched to a gene: 3. The CDR3 runs 13 residues. Per germline, CDR1 SGHRS and CDR2 YFSETQ.

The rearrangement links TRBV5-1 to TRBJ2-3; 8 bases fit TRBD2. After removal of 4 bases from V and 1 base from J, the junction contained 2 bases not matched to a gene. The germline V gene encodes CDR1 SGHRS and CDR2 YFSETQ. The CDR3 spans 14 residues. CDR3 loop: CASSPGGGTDTQYF. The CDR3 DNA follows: TGCGCCAGCAGCCCGGGGGGGGGCACAGATACGCAGTATTTT.

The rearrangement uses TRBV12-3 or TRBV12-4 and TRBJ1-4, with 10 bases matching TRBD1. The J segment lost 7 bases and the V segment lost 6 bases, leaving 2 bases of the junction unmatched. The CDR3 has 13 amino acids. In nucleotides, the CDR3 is TGTGCCAGCAGACGGGACAGGGGTGAAAAACTGTTTTTT. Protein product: CASRRDRGEKLFF.